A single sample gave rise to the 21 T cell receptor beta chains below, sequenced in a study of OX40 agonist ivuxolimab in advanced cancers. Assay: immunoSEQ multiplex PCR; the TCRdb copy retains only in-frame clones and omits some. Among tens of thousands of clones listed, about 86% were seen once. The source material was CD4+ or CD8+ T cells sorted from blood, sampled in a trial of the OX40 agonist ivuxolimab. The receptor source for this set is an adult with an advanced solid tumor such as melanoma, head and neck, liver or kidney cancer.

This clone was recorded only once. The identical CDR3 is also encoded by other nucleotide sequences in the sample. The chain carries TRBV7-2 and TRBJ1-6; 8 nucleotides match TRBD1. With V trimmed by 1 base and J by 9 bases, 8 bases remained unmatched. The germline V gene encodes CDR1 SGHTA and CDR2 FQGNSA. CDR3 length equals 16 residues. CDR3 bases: TGTGCCAGCAGCTTAGTGGGCCAGGGGGCGGGTTCACCCCTCCACTTT. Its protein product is CASSLVGQGAGSPLHF.

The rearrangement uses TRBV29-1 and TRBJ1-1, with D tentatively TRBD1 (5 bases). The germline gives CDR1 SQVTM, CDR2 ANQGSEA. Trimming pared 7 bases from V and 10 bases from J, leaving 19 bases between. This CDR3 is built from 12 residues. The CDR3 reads CSAAKGREGAFF. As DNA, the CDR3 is TGCAGCGCCGCAAAGGGGCGTGAAGGAGCTTTCTTT.

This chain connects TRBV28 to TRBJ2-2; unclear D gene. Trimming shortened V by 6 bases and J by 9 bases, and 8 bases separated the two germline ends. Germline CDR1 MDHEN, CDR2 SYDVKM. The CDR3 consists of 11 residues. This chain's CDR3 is CASRGPRELFF. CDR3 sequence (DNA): TGTGCCAGCAGGGGTCCCCGGGAGCTGTTTTTT.

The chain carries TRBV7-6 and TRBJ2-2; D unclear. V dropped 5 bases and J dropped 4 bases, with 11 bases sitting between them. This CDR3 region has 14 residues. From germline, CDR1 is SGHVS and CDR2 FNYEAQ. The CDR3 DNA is TGTGCCAGCAGCCTATCGGACGGCACCGGGGAGCTGTTTTTT. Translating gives CASSLSDGTGELFF.

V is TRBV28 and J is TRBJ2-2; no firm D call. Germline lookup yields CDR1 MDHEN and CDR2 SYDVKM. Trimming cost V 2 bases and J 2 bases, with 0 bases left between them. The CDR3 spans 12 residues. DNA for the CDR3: TGTGCCAGCAGTTTAAACACCGGGGAGCTGTTTTTT. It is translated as CASSLNTGELFF.

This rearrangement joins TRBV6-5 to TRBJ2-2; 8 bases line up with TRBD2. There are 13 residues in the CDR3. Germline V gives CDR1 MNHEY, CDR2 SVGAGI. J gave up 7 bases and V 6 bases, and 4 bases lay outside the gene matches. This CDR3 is CASRQRGFGELFF. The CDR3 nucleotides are TGTGCCAGCAGACAGCGGGGGTTCGGGGAGCTGTTTTTT.

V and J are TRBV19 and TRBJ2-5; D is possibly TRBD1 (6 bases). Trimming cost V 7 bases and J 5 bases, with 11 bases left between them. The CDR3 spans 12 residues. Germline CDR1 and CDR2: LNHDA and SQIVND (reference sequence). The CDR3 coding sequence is TGTGCCAGTACAGGGGCCCAGGAGACCCAGTACTTC. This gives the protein CASTGAQETQYF. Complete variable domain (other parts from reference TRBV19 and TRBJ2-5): DGGITQSPKYLFRKEGQNVTLSCEQNLNHDAMYWYRQDPGQGLRLIYYSQIVNDFQKGDIAEGYSVSREKKESFPLTVTSAQKNPTAFYLCASTGAQETQYFGPGTRLLVL.

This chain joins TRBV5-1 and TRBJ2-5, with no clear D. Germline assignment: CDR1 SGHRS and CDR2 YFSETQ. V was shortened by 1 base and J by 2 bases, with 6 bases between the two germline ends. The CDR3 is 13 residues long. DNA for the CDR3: TGCGCCAGCAGCTTGTACCCTCAAGAGACCCAGTACTTC. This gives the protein CASSLYPQETQYF. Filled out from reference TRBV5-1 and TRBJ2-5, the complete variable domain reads KAGVTQTPRYLIKTRGQQVTLSCSPISGHRSVSWYQQTPGQGLQFLFEYFSETQRNKGNFPGRFSGRQFSNSRSEMNVSTLELGDSALYLCASSLYPQETQYFGPGTRLLVL.

CDR3 region: CASSQTGTGELFF. CDR3 in DNA: TGTGCCAGCAGCCAGACCGGCACCGGGGAGCTGTTTTTT. V usage is TRBV2 and J usage is TRBJ2-2; D is ambiguous. V dropped 6 bases and J dropped 4 bases, with 9 bases sitting between them. This CDR3 spans 13 amino acids. Germline CDR1 SNHLY, CDR2 FYNNEI.

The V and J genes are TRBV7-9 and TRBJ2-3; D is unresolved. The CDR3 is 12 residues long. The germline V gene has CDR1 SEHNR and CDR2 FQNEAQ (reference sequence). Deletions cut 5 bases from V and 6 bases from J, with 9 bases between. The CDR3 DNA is TGTGCCAGCAGCCCTTTGTCGGATACGCAGTATTTT. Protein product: CASSPLSDTQYF.

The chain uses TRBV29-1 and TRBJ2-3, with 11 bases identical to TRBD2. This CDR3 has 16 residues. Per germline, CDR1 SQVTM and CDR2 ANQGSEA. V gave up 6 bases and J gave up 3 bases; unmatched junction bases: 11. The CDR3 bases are TGCAGCGTCGACCTGAGACTAGCGGGGAAGACAGATACGCAGTATTTT. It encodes CSVDLRLAGKTDTQYF.

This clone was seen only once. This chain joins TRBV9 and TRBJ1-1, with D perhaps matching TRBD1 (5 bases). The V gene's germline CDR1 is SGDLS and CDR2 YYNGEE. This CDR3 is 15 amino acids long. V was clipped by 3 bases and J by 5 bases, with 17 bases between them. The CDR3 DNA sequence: TGTGCCAGCAGCGAGCCCCTGGGGGTGGTAACTGAAGCTTTCTTT. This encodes CASSEPLGVVTEAFF.

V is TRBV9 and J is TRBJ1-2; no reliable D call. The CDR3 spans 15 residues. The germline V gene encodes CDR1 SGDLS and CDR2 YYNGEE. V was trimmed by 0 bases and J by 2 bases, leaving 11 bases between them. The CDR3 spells CASSVDPRPNYGYTF. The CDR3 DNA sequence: TGTGCCAGCAGCGTAGATCCAAGGCCCAACTATGGCTACACCTTC.

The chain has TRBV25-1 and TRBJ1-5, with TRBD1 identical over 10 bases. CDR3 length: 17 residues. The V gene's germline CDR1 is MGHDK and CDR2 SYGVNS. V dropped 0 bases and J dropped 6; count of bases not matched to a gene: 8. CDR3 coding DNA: TGTGCCAGCAGTGAATATGAGCTGGGACAGGGGTTTCAGCCCCAGCATTTT. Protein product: CASSEYELGQGFQPQHF.

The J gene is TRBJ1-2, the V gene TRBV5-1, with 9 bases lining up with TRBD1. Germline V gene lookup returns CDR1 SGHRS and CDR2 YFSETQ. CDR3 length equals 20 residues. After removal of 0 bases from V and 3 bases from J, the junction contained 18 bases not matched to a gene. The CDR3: CASSLVPRTGDVMWDYGYTF. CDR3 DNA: TGCGCCAGCAGCTTGGTTCCCCGGACAGGGGATGTAATGTGGGACTATGGCTACACCTTC.

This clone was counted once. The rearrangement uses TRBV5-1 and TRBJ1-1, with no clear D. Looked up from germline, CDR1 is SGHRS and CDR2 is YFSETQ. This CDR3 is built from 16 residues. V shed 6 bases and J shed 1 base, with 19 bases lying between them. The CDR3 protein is CASKVQSGSPNTEAFF. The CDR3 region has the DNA TGCGCCAGCAAAGTTCAGTCGGGCTCACCGAACACTGAAGCTTTCTTT.

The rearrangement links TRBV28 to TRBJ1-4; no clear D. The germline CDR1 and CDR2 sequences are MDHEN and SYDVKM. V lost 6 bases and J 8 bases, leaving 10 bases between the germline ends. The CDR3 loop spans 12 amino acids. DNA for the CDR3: TGTGCCAGCAGGGCCCGAGGGGAAAAACTGTTTTTT. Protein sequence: CASRARGEKLFF.

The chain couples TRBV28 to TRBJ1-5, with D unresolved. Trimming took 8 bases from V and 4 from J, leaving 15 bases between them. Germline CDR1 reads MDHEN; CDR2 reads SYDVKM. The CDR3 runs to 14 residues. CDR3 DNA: TGTGCCAGCCTCGACACAACACCTAATCAGCCCCAGCATTTT. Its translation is CASLDTTPNQPQHF.

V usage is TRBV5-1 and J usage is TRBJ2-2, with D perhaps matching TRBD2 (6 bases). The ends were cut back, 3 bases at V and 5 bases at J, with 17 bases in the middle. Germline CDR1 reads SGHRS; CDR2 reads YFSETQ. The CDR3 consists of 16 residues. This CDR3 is CASSWGTGVVTGELFF. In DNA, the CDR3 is TGCGCCAGCAGCTGGGGTACGGGGGTCGTGACCGGGGAGCTGTTTTTT. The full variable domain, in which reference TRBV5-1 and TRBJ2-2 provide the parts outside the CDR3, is KAGVTQTPRYLIKTRGQQVTLSCSPISGHRSVSWYQQTPGQGLQFLFEYFSETQRNKGNFPGRFSGRQFSNSRSEMNVSTLELGDSALYLCASSWGTGVVTGELFFGEGSRLTVL.

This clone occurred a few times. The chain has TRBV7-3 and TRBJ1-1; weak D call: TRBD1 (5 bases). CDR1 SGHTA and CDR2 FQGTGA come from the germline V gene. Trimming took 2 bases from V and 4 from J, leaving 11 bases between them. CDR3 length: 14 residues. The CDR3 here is CASSLAGPGTEAFF. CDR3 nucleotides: TGTGCCAGCAGCTTAGCGGGACCAGGCACTGAAGCTTTCTTT. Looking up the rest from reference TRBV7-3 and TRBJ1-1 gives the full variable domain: GAGVSQTPSNKVTEKGKYVELRCDPISGHTALYWYRQSLGQGPEFLIYFQGTGAADDSGLPNDRFFAVRPEGSVSTLKIQRTERGDSAVYLCASSLAGPGTEAFFGQGTRLTVV.

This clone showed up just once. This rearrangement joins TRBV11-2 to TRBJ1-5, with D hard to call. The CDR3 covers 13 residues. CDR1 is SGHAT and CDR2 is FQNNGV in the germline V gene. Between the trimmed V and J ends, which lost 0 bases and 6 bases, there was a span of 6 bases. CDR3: CASSLESVQPQHF. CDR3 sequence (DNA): TGTGCCAGCAGCTTAGAGTCCGTTCAGCCCCAGCATTTT.